This paragraph covers one T cell receptor beta chain sequence. Trimming cost V 3 bases and J 7 bases; bases outside gene matches: 5. Germline lookup yields CDR1 WSHSY and CDR2 SAAADI. The length of the CDR3 is 14 residues. The sample comes from a study of blood T cell repertoires in COVID-19. On the study more broadly: COVID-19 samples from acute and convalescent phases originated in the United States, Italy and Spain.

Authors' methods: Nucleated cell number was recorded as an estimate derived from reference gene primer amplification. Clones were read by immunoSEQ multiplex PCR, and TCRdb kept only the in-frame ones, dropping some. The V and J calls and clone size come from that table; D and trimming were worked out from the DNA. The table lists 150,000 to 200,000 clones, around 85% of them singletons. The sequence was collected from a man between 70 and 80 years old with active or convalescent COVID-19. The chain couples TRBV10-2 to TRBJ1-5, with TRBD1 matching 8 bases. What was sequenced was peripheral blood. The CDR3 sequence: CASSEQGVLQPQHF. The CDR3, as DNA: TGCGCCAGCAGTGAACAGGGGGTGTTGCAGCCCCAGCATTTT.